Below, 22 T cell receptor beta chains from the same sample are listed, as sequenced in a study of cytomegalovirus exposure and HLA in healthy donors. Clones were read by immunoSEQ multiplex PCR, and TCRdb kept only the in-frame ones, dropping some. The table has about 130,000 clones, more than 95% seen once; the top ten hold about 1.7%. The sequenced sample was PBMCs. These receptors were taken from a young man in good health and CMV-seronegative.

The chain combines TRBV5-4 with TRBJ2-7; 10 bases fit TRBD1. The CDR3 is made up of 16 amino acids. CDR1 and CDR2 (germline): SGHNT, YYREEE (reference sequence). Losses at the gene ends were 2 bases for V and 6 bases for J; bases not matched to a gene: 11. The CDR3 DNA is TGTGCCAGCAGCTTAGGTCTCCGGGACAGGGGCTCCGAGCAGTACTTC. Translated: CASSLGLRDRGSEQYF.

The chain carries TRBV4-1 and TRBJ2-1; 7 bases are shared with TRBD1. The ends lost 1 base at V and 7 bases at J; junction bases unmatched: 10. Germline values: CDR1 MGHRA, CDR2 YSYEKL. The CDR3 spans 16 residues. CDR3 sequence (DNA): TGCGCCAGCAGCCAAGCGAAAGGGGGCATCGGTAATGAGCAGTTCTTC. This translates into CASSQAKGGIGNEQFF.

The chain has TRBV7-2 and TRBJ1-3; 7 bases align to TRBD1. The CDR3 sequence is 18 residues long. Germline CDR1 is SGHTA and CDR2 is FQGNSA. Unmatched junction bases numbered 13, after V lost 5 bases and J lost 0 bases. Here the CDR3 reads CASSDSGTELYSGNTIYF. The DNA for the CDR3 is TGTGCCAGCAGCGACTCCGGGACAGAACTCTACTCTGGAAACACCATATATTTT.

The CDR3 DNA sequence: TGTGCCAGCACCACCCCGACAGGGGCGAGGAGCTCCTACGAGCAGTACTTC. Translation gives CASTTPTGARSSYEQYF. This sequence joins TRBV21-1 and TRBJ2-7; the table assigns TRBD1, which was not confirmed against the DNA. TRBV21-1 is designated a pseudogene. The CDR3 loop spans 17 amino acids.

The chain carries TRBV19 and TRBJ2-7; 9 nucleotides agree with TRBD1. CDR1 LNHDA and CDR2 SQIVND come from the germline V gene (reference sequence). The CDR3 has 14 amino acids. Trimming at V came to 5 bases and at J to 5 bases, leaving 7 bases not matched to a gene. CDR3 sequence: CASSPGQGFDEQYF. In DNA, the CDR3 is TGTGCCAGTAGTCCGGGACAGGGTTTCGACGAGCAGTACTTC.

V is TRBV6-1 and J is TRBJ2-1; 8 bases are shared with TRBD2. The V gene's germline CDR1 is MNHNS and CDR2 SASEGT. CDR3 length: 13 residues. With 8 bases clipped from V and 5 bases from J, the junction kept 5 bases outside the gene matches. The CDR3 sequence is CASRTSGHNEQFF. In DNA form, the CDR3 reads TGTGCCAGCCGAACTAGCGGCCACAATGAGCAGTTCTTC.

The chain combines TRBV9 with TRBJ1-2, with TRBD1 identical over 10 bases. V lost 0 bases to trimming and J lost 2 bases; unmatched junction nucleotides: 13. Per the germline V gene, CDR1 is SGDLS and CDR2 is YYNGEE. This CDR3 region has 19 residues. CDR3 protein: CASSVEGQGLGVPNYGYTF. The CDR3 DNA sequence: TGTGCCAGCAGCGTAGAGGGACAGGGGCTGGGAGTGCCAAACTATGGCTACACCTTC.

This chain joins TRBV4-3 and TRBJ2-1, with D possibly matching TRBD2 (7 bases). The CDR3 is 15 residues long. CDR1 is LGHNA and CDR2 is YSLEER in the germline V gene. V was trimmed by 6 bases and J by 4 bases, leaving 16 bases between them. CDR3 sequence: CASSPSGTPYNEQFF. DNA for the CDR3: TGCGCCAGCAGTCCCAGCGGGACACCTTACAATGAGCAGTTCTTC.

The chain is built from TRBV7-9 and TRBJ1-2; maybe TRBD1 (6 bases). The ends were cut back, 1 base at V and 6 bases at J, with 15 bases in the middle. The germline CDR1 and CDR2 sequences are SEHNR and FQNEAQ (reference sequence). The CDR3 covers 15 residues. The DNA for the CDR3 is TGTGCCAGCAGCTTAGGACCCACAGGGATCGATGGCTACACCTTC. Amino acids: CASSLGPTGIDGYTF.

The chain employs TRBV9 and TRBJ2-7, with D possibly matching TRBD2 (6 bases). V lost 4 bases, J lost 5 bases, and 19 bases lay in between. The CDR3 sequence is 15 residues long. Germline assignment: CDR1 SGDLS and CDR2 YYNGEE. The DNA of the CDR3 is TGTGCCAGCAGCCAGGAGGAGGGAGCCCCCCACGAGCAGTACTTC. It yields the protein CASSQEEGAPHEQYF.

The sample holds one count of this clone. This chain connects TRBV5-4 to TRBJ1-1; D is uncertain. CDR1 and CDR2 from the germline V gene are SGHNT and YYREEE (reference sequence). The CDR3 has 14 amino acids. Trimming shortened V by 0 bases and J by 1 base, and 7 bases separated the two germline ends. In DNA form, the CDR3 reads TGTGCCAGCAGCTTGGAGTACGGGAACACTGAAGCTTTCTTT. Translating gives CASSLEYGNTEAFF.

This clone was detected once. This chain joins TRBV5-4 and TRBJ2-1; the match to TRBD2 covers 10 bases. Germline CDR1 is SGHNT and CDR2 is YYREEE (reference sequence). With V trimmed by 1 base and J by 8 bases, 6 bases remained unmatched. The length of the CDR3 is 15 residues. CDR3 region: CASSLMLAGDYEQFF. CDR3 bases: TGTGCCAGCAGCTTGATGCTAGCGGGAGACTATGAGCAGTTCTTC.

This chain uses TRBV5-4 with TRBJ2-7, with TRBD1 as a possible D gene (6 bases). The CDR3 loop spans 13 amino acids. The germline V and J ends were trimmed by 4 bases and 9 bases, with 17 bases remaining between them. The germline V gene encodes CDR1 SGHNT and CDR2 YYREEE (reference sequence). CDR3 in DNA: TGTGCCAGCAGCATACAAATGGAAGGGGGGCAGTACTTC. Its protein is CASSIQMEGGQYF.

V usage is TRBV2 and J usage is TRBJ2-7, with D possibly being TRBD1 (6 bases). The length of the CDR3 is 15 residues. V was pared by 3 bases and J by 0 bases, with 12 bases between. CDR1 and CDR2 from the germline V gene are SNHLY and FYNNEI. The CDR3 region is CASSDPGHRSYEQYF. DNA of the CDR3: TGTGCCAGCAGTGACCCGGGACATCGCTCCTACGAGCAGTACTTC.

This sequence joins TRBV7-9 and TRBJ2-1; D might be TRBD1 (5 bases). Germline values: CDR1 SEHNR, CDR2 FQNEAQ (reference sequence). The CDR3 spans 12 residues. The V end lost 7 bases, the J end lost 6 bases, and 10 bases lay between the germline ends. CDR3 sequence (DNA): TGTGCCAGCAAGTGGGGCCGCAATGAGCAGTTCTTC. It translates to CASKWGRNEQFF.

The chain couples TRBV7-7 to TRBJ2-7; 7 nucleotides agree with TRBD1. CDR1 is SSHAT, CDR2 FNYEAQ, per germline (reference sequence). This CDR3 contains 14 residues. The V segment lost 5 bases and the J segment 1 base; nucleotides outside the gene matches: 5. DNA for the CDR3: TGTGCCAGCAGCCCCCGACAGGGTTCCTACGAGCAGTACTTC. It is translated as CASSPRQGSYEQYF.

This chain uses TRBV27 with TRBJ2-1; TRBD2 matches 10 bases. The V gene's germline CDR1 is MNHEY and CDR2 SMNVEV (reference sequence). There are 16 residues in the CDR3. Losses at the gene ends were 0 bases for V and 5 bases for J; bases not matched to a gene: 4. The CDR3 reads CASSLSKREGHNEQFF. The CDR3 DNA sequence: TGTGCCAGCAGTTTATCTAAGCGGGAGGGTCACAATGAGCAGTTCTTC.

By its share, this clone is medium-sized. The V call is TRBV18, the J call TRBJ2-2; 7 nucleotides line up with TRBD1. CDR3 size: 13 residues. Trimming at V came to 6 bases and at J to 6 bases, leaving 4 bases not matched to a gene. The V gene's germline CDR1 is KGHSH and CDR2 LQKENI. DNA for the CDR3: TGTGCCAGCTCGCCCCAGGGGGCCGGGGAGCTGTTTTTT. This gives the protein CASSPQGAGELFF.

The chain joins TRBV7-9 to TRBJ1-1; 12 nucleotides match TRBD1. Germline V CDR1 and CDR2: SEHNR, FQNEAQ (reference sequence). The V segment lost 4 bases and the J segment 3 bases; nucleotides outside the gene matches: 3. There are 15 residues in the CDR3. This CDR3 is CASSSGTGGDTEAFF. For the CDR3, the DNA is TGTGCCAGCAGCTCCGGGACAGGGGGCGACACTGAAGCTTTCTTT. Full variable domain (outside the CDR3, taken from reference TRBV7-9 and TRBJ1-1): DTGVSQNPRHKITKRGQNVTFRCDPISEHNRLYWYRQTLGQGPEFLTYFQNEAQLEKSRLLSDRFSAERPKGSFSTLEIQRTEQGDSAMYLCASSSGTGGDTEAFFGQGTRLTVV.

V and J are TRBV9 and TRBJ2-5, with TRBD1 identical over 7 bases. Trimming at V came to 0 bases and at J to 5 bases, leaving 10 bases not matched to a gene. Germline values: CDR1 SGDLS, CDR2 YYNGEE. The CDR3 contains 16 residues. CDR3 amino acids: CASSVARDRVGETQYF. In DNA form, the CDR3 reads TGTGCCAGCAGCGTAGCCAGAGACAGGGTGGGGGAGACCCAGTACTTC.

The chain employs TRBV5-1 and TRBJ2-7, with 7 positions matching TRBD2. The junction had 6 bases not matched to a gene; V was cut back by 0 bases and J by 6 bases. The CDR3 length is 14 residues. Germline V gene sequence: CDR1 SGHRS, CDR2 YFSETQ. The CDR3 bases are TGCGCCAGCAGCTTGGGAGGGAGGGATAGCGAGCAGTACTTC. Translated: CASSLGGRDSEQYF.

V gene TRBV30 combines with J gene TRBJ2-1; 10 bases are shared with TRBD2. The CDR3 runs to 15 residues. CDR1 is GTSNPN, CDR2 SVGIG, per germline (reference sequence). V shed 0 bases, J shed 2 bases, and the junction held 1 base outside the gene matches. Written as DNA, the CDR3 is TGTGCCTGGAGTGTAGGACTAGCGGCCTACAATGAGCAGTTCTTC. This sequence encodes CAWSVGLAAYNEQFF.